The 8 T cell receptor beta chains reported below all come from one sample, sequenced in a study of beta chain features in type 1 diabetes. Antigens of these TCRs are unknown. Reverse transcribing all isolated RNA meant expressed TCRB transcripts were sequenced. Clones were read by immunoSEQ multiplex PCR, and TCRdb kept only the in-frame ones, dropping some. The sample consists of 95,000 to 150,000 clones, roughly 17% of them appearing once. Findings and limits, study-wide: Shorter TCRB CDR3s, moderately but significantly so, were found in Type 1 diabetes patients in all four CD4+ subsets.

Material for sequencing was central memory CD4+ T cells from blood. The receptors originated from a young man with type 1 diabetes.

The chain couples TRBV28 to TRBJ2-7; 8 bases are a match to TRBD1. Germline CDR1 and CDR2: MDHEN and SYDVKM. The CDR3 is made up of 14 amino acids. V lost 5 bases and J lost 7; bases outside the gene matches: 10. CDR3 sequence reads: CASSPDRDWEEQYF. For the CDR3, the DNA is TGTGCCAGCAGTCCGGACAGGGACTGGGAAGAGCAGTACTTC. Filled out from reference TRBV28 and TRBJ2-7, the complete variable domain reads DVKVTQSSRYLVKRTGEKVFLECVQDMDHENMFWYRQDPGLGLRLIYFSYDVKMKEKGDIPEGYSVSREKKERFSLILESASTNQTSMYLCASSPDRDWEEQYFGPGTRLTVT.

This clone was detected only a few times. The genes are TRBV30 and TRBJ1-5; TRBD1 is a possible D gene (5 bases). Per the germline V gene, CDR1 is GTSNPN and CDR2 is SVGIG (reference sequence). V was cut by 5 bases and J by 3 bases, with 14 bases left in between. CDR3 size: 14 residues. CDR3 DNA: TGTGCCTGGTCCATCAGGGCCCACAATCAGCCCCAGCATTTT. This sequence encodes CAWSIRAHNQPQHF. The entire variable domain, with the rest obtained from reference TRBV30 and TRBJ1-5, is as follows: SQTIHQWPATLVQPVGSPLSLECTVEGTSNPNLYWYRQAAGRGLQLLFYSVGIGQISSEVPQNLSASRPQDRQFILSSKKLLLSDSGFYLCAWSIRAHNQPQHFGDGTRLSIL.

The chain joins TRBV9 to TRBJ2-2, with D uncertain. Germline assignment: CDR1 SGDLS and CDR2 YYNGEE. The CDR3 has 10 amino acids. The V gene lost 7 bases and the J gene lost 5 bases, with 3 bases spanning the gap. The CDR3 region has the DNA TGTGCCAGCGGGACCGGGGAGCTGTTTTTT. This translates into CASGTGELFF.

The chain joins TRBV5-1 to TRBJ1-3; no firm D call. There are 16 residues in the CDR3. The V and J ends lost 1 base and 1 base respectively, with 12 bases between them. Germline assignment: CDR1 SGHRS and CDR2 YFSETQ. CDR3 region: CASSLPSSTSGNTIYF. The CDR3 DNA is TGCGCCAGCAGCTTGCCCAGTTCCACTTCTGGAAACACCATATATTTT.

The chain uses TRBV28 and TRBJ2-3; either TRBD1 or TRBD2 may supply D (5 bases each). This CDR3 spans 14 amino acids. The germline V gene encodes CDR1 MDHEN and CDR2 SYDVKM. V dropped 10 bases and J dropped 4 bases, with 18 bases sitting between them. CDR3 region: CATEGDAGADTQYF. In DNA, the CDR3 is TGTGCCACCGAAGGGGACGCCGGCGCAGATACGCAGTATTTT.

The chain recombines TRBV7-3 with TRBJ2-2; no reliable D call. This CDR3 has 13 residues. Trimming removed 5 bases from V and 5 bases from J, with 9 bases in between. Germline V lookup: CDR1 SGHTA, CDR2 FQGTGA. The CDR3 is CASSMIRTGELFF. DNA of the CDR3: TGTGCCAGCAGCATGATACGTACCGGGGAGCTGTTTTTT.

In its sample, this clone was seen a few times. This sequence joins TRBV30 and TRBJ1-6; D remains unclear. CDR3 length: 15 amino acids. V was trimmed by 1 base and J by 7 bases, leaving 14 bases between them. Germline V lookup: CDR1 GTSNPN, CDR2 SVGIG (reference sequence). The CDR3 DNA sequence: TGTGCCTGGAGTGACAACCGAATCCAAAATTCACCCCTCCACTTT. It is translated as CAWSDNRIQNSPLHF.

This clone was recorded a few times. The chain combines TRBV4-3 with TRBJ2-3, with D perhaps TRBD1 (5 bases). The V and J ends lost 1 base and 0 bases respectively, with 11 bases between them. In germline, CDR1 is LGHNA, CDR2 YSLEER. This CDR3 has 16 residues. CDR3 in DNA: TGCGCCAGCAGCCAAGGGCACCAGGGAAGCACAGATACGCAGTATTTT. It is translated as CASSQGHQGSTDTQYF.